These 23 T cell receptor beta chains share one sample of origin, sequenced in a study of blood T cell repertoires in COVID-19. The data were produced by immunoSEQ multiplex PCR, yet TCRdb's version contains in-frame clones alone and is incomplete. The sample consists of tens of thousands of clones, 75% to 95% of them appearing once. The material sequenced was peripheral blood. Every receptor here comes from a man aged 35-49 years with COVID-19, enrolled during active disease.

The chain has TRBV5-1 and TRBJ2-1; no clear D. CDR1 SGHRS and CDR2 YFSETQ come from the germline V gene. The CDR3 has 14 amino acids. Trimming removed 4 bases at V and 2 bases at J, with 10 bases between. In nucleotides, the CDR3 is TGCGCCAGCAGCCCCATCCCAACCTACAATGAGCAGTTCTTC. This encodes CASSPIPTYNEQFF.

V is TRBV28 and J is TRBJ2-6; perhaps TRBD1 as D (5 bases). The CDR3 spans 14 residues. Germline V gene lookup returns CDR1 MDHEN and CDR2 SYDVKM. V lost 8 bases, J lost 0 bases, and 8 bases lay in between. This CDR3 is CASGADSGANVLTF. The CDR3 DNA reads as TGTGCCAGCGGGGCAGACTCTGGGGCCAACGTCCTGACTTTC.

The rearrangement joins TRBV27 to TRBJ2-1, with TRBD1 as a possible D gene (6 bases). This CDR3 is built from 15 residues. V lost 6 bases and J 0 bases, leaving 12 bases between the germline ends. Germline values: CDR1 MNHEY, CDR2 SMNVEV (reference sequence). The CDR3 DNA is TGTGCCAGCAGCCCAGGGGTCTTCTCCTACAATGAGCAGTTCTTC. This translates into CASSPGVFSYNEQFF.

The V and J genes are TRBV19 and TRBJ1-5; no firm D call. The CDR3 consists of 13 residues. V lost 5 bases, J lost 3 bases, and 8 bases lay in between. CDR1 is LNHDA and CDR2 is SQIVND in the germline V gene (reference sequence). CDR3 DNA: TGTGCCAGTAGTGGAGGGCTCAATCAGCCCCAGCATTTT. It codes for CASSGGLNQPQHF.

This clone was seen more than once but under ten times. The rearrangement uses TRBV28 and TRBJ1-1, with unresolved D. Germline CDR1 is MDHEN and CDR2 is SYDVKM. V lost 10 bases and J 7 bases, leaving 10 bases between the germline ends. The CDR3 covers 10 residues. The CDR3 bases are TGTGCCATCGGGATGCATGAAGCTTTCTTT. Residues: CAIGMHEAFF.

V usage is TRBV2 and J usage is TRBJ2-7; 7 bases align to TRBD1. This CDR3 spans 16 amino acids. Germline CDR1 SNHLY, CDR2 FYNNEI. Trimming removed 9 bases from V and 1 base from J; junction bases left unmatched: 15. The CDR3 DNA is TGTGCCAGTCGCCCCGCACAGGGGAGAGGGTCCTACGAGCAGTACTTC. Translating it yields CASRPAQGRGSYEQYF.

This chain joins TRBV6-5 and TRBJ2-3, with 12 bases aligning to TRBD1. This CDR3 has 16 amino acids. V lost 0 bases to trimming and J lost 2 bases; unmatched junction nucleotides: 0. CDR1 is MNHEY and CDR2 is SVGAGI in the germline V gene. The CDR3 DNA reads as TGTGCCAGCAGTTACTCGGGACAGGGGGCCACAGATACGCAGTATTTT. Its translation: CASSYSGQGATDTQYF.

The CDR3 DNA reads as TGTGCCAGCTCCTCCGAAAACCTGTCCGGGCAGTACTTC. Protein sequence: CASSSENLSGQYF. The J gene is TRBJ2-7, the V gene TRBV28; D is ambiguous. The length of the CDR3 is 13 residues. The V and J ends lost 8 bases and 9 bases respectively, with 20 bases between them. Looked up from germline, CDR1 is MDHEN and CDR2 is SYDVKM.

This chain links TRBV2 with TRBJ2-7; unclear D gene. Germline V lookup: CDR1 SNHLY, CDR2 FYNNEI. The CDR3 loop spans 11 amino acids. The ends were cut back, 7 bases at V and 0 bases at J, with 4 bases in the middle. The CDR3 nucleotides are TGTGCCAGCACGAGCTCCTACGAGCAGTACTTC. Its protein product is CASTSSYEQYF.

The chain couples TRBV10-3 to TRBJ2-2, with D perhaps matching TRBD1 (5 bases). Germline V gene sequence: CDR1 ENHRY, CDR2 SYGVKD. The V end was cut by 4 bases, the J end by 5 bases, with 14 bases between. The CDR3 has 15 amino acids. This CDR3 reads CAISVGQGWTGELFF. CDR3 bases: TGTGCCATCAGTGTAGGGCAGGGATGGACCGGGGAGCTGTTTTTT.

The chain has TRBV27 and TRBJ1-1; 10 nucleotides align to TRBD1. CDR1 and CDR2 from the germline V gene are MNHEY and SMNVEV (reference sequence). V trimming: 2 bases; J trimming: 5 bases; junction bases outside the gene matches: 8. The CDR3 is made up of 16 amino acids. CDR3 amino acids: CASSLQRQGANTEAFF. For the CDR3, the DNA is TGTGCCAGCAGTTTACAACGACAGGGGGCAAATACTGAAGCTTTCTTT.

V gene TRBV27 combines with J gene TRBJ1-6; D may be TRBD1 (5 bases). Germline assignment: CDR1 MNHEY and CDR2 SMNVEV (reference sequence). CDR3 size: 13 residues. Trimming pared 4 bases from V and 7 bases from J, leaving 8 bases between. The CDR3 DNA follows: TGTGCCAGCAGTTCTCAGGGAAATTCACCCCTCCACTTT. This translates into CASSSQGNSPLHF.

The J gene is TRBJ1-6, the V gene TRBV9, with 9 bases identical to TRBD1. There are 15 residues in the CDR3. Germline V gene data show CDR1 as SGDLS and CDR2 as YYNGEE. V lost 0 bases, J lost 7 bases, and 2 bases stayed unmatched. This CDR3 reads CASSVEGTGNSPLHF. CDR3 coding DNA: TGTGCCAGCAGCGTAGAAGGGACAGGGAATTCACCCCTCCACTTT.

The V and J genes are TRBV15 and TRBJ2-7; tentative D call: TRBD2 (6 bases). CDR1 and CDR2 from the germline V gene are LNHNV and YYDKDF (reference sequence). This CDR3 spans 16 amino acids. Deletions cut 7 bases from V and 3 bases from J, with 22 bases between. The DNA for the CDR3 is TGTGCCACCATCAAACGGTTTTGGATGGACTACTACGAGCAGTACTTC. It codes for CATIKRFWMDYYEQYF.

The chain couples TRBV30 to TRBJ2-1; D not resolved. V was clipped by 6 bases and J by 4 bases, with 7 bases between them. Germline lookup yields CDR1 GTSNPN and CDR2 SVGIG (reference sequence). The CDR3 sequence is 11 residues long. The CDR3 DNA reads TGTGCCTGTCTACCGTACAATGAGCAGTTCTTC. It specifies CACLPYNEQFF. Combining the CDR3 with reference TRBV30 and TRBJ2-1 gives the whole variable domain SQTIHQWPATLVQPVGSPLSLECTVEGTSNPNLYWYRQAAGRGLQLLFYSVGIGQISSEVPQNLSASRPQDRQFILSSKKLLLSDSGFYLCACLPYNEQFFGPGTRLTVL.

The chain has TRBV2 and TRBJ2-3; 8 bases agree with TRBD2. The CDR3 extends over 14 amino acids. After removal of 7 bases from V and 3 bases from J, the junction contained 6 bases not matched to a gene. Germline lookup yields CDR1 SNHLY and CDR2 FYNNEI. The CDR3 sequence is CASTLGLVTDTQYF. The CDR3, as DNA: TGTGCCAGCACTCTGGGACTAGTTACAGATACGCAGTATTTT.

This rearrangement joins TRBV3-1 (or the pseudogene TRBV3-2) to TRBJ2-3; 9 nucleotides line up with TRBD2. Per germline, CDR1 LGHDT and CDR2 YNNKEL (reference sequence). The CDR3 extends over 16 amino acids. The V segment lost 3 bases and the J segment 11 bases; nucleotides outside the gene matches: 15. CDR3 loop: CASSQQLAGLGSGQYF. In DNA, the CDR3 is TGTGCCAGCAGCCAGCAACTAGCGGGTCTCGGATCGGGGCAGTATTTT.

The chain combines TRBV11-2 with TRBJ2-5; 9 nucleotides match TRBD2. The CDR3 loop spans 16 amino acids. The J segment lost 4 bases and the V segment lost 1 base, leaving 7 bases of the junction unmatched. Germline V CDR1 and CDR2: SGHAT, FQNNGV. The chain's CDR3 is CASSLVAGGPGETQYF. In DNA, the CDR3 is TGTGCCAGCAGCTTAGTTGCGGGGGGGCCCGGAGAGACCCAGTACTTC.

The chain carries TRBV7-9 and TRBJ2-1; 10 bases are shared with TRBD2. The length of the CDR3 is 15 residues. Germline CDR1 SEHNR, CDR2 FQNEAQ (reference sequence). Unmatched junction bases numbered 5, after V lost 1 base and J lost 8 bases. CDR3 nucleotide sequence: TGTGCCAGCAGCTTAGGAGCGGGGGGGCAAGATGAGCAGTTCTTC. Translating gives CASSLGAGGQDEQFF.

The V gene is TRBV3-1 (or the pseudogene TRBV3-2), the J gene TRBJ2-1; no clear D gene. The V gene lost 4 bases and the J gene lost 8 bases, with 12 bases spanning the gap. Germline-derived CDR1 and CDR2 are LGHDT and YNNKEL (reference sequence). The CDR3 has 13 amino acids. The CDR3 spells CASSPSFLHEQFF. In DNA form, the CDR3 reads TGTGCCAGCAGCCCTTCTTTCCTACATGAGCAGTTCTTC.

The J gene is TRBJ1-2, the V gene TRBV6-5, with 7 bases identical to TRBD1. CDR1 and CDR2 (germline): MNHEY, SVGAGI. The CDR3 is made up of 13 amino acids. The V gene end was trimmed by 8 bases and the J gene end by 5 bases; junction bases not matched to a gene: 8. CDR3 sequence: CASFDPTGYGYTF. The DNA of the CDR3 is TGTGCCAGCTTTGACCCGACAGGGTATGGCTACACCTTC.

J is TRBJ2-2 and V is TRBV3-1 (or the pseudogene TRBV3-2); possible D gene TRBD2, 6 bases. CDR1 is LGHDT and CDR2 is YNNKEL in the germline V gene (reference sequence). The CDR3 sequence is 14 residues long. V lost 3 bases to trimming and J lost 3 bases, with 8 bases between them. CDR3 sequence: CASSHGGYTGELFF. For the CDR3, the DNA is TGTGCCAGCAGCCACGGGGGTTACACCGGGGAGCTGTTTTTT.

This clone was seen just once. The V and J genes are TRBV6-5 and TRBJ2-5, with 10 bases identical to TRBD1. V shed 7 bases, J shed 4 bases, and the junction held 9 bases outside the gene matches. This CDR3 is 15 amino acids long. Germline V gene lookup returns CDR1 MNHEY and CDR2 SVGAGI. DNA of the CDR3: TGTGCCAGCACTCAAGGGGGACAGGGGTCAGAGACCCAGTACTTC. Translation gives CASTQGGQGSETQYF.